This passage covers 16 T cell receptor beta chains from one sample sequenced in a study of blood T cell repertoires in COVID-19. Data came from immunoSEQ multiplex PCR; TCRdb stores just in-frame clones and leaves some out. The data contain around 200,000 clones, approximately 87% of them singletons. Sequenced: peripheral blood. The receptor set was obtained from a man between 65 and 85 years old with active or convalescent COVID-19.

This chain uses TRBV6-5 with TRBJ1-5; D call uncertain. This CDR3 has 15 amino acids. V was pared by 0 bases and J by 2 bases, with 8 bases between. Germline V gives CDR1 MNHEY, CDR2 SVGAGI. The DNA for the CDR3 is TGTGCCAGCAGTTACTCGATCCGGGGCAATCAGCCCCAGCATTTT. This sequence encodes CASSYSIRGNQPQHF.

The V call is TRBV6-2 or TRBV6-3, the J call TRBJ1-2, with D possibly TRBD1 on 5 matching bases. The CDR3 is made up of 15 amino acids. Germline CDR1 is MNHEY and CDR2 is SVGEGT. The V gene lost 5 bases and the J gene lost 6 bases, with 19 bases spanning the gap. The CDR3 spells CASSRTSYFSDGYTF. In nucleotides, the CDR3 is TGTGCCAGCAGTAGGACATCGTACTTTTCGGATGGCTACACCTTC.

The rearrangement uses TRBV7-8 and TRBJ1-2; no clear D gene. The CDR3 loop spans 14 amino acids. V lost 1 base and J lost 3, with 9 bases in between. Germline V gene sequence: CDR1 SGHVS, CDR2 FQNEAQ. The CDR3 sequence is CASSLGREYYGYTF. CDR3 DNA: TGTGCCAGCAGCTTAGGGAGGGAGTACTATGGCTACACCTTC.

This sequence joins TRBV5-1 and TRBJ2-3; 7 positions agree with TRBD2. V lost 4 bases, J lost 0 bases, and 5 bases stayed unmatched. CDR3 length equals 15 residues. Germline V lookup: CDR1 SGHRS, CDR2 YFSETQ. This CDR3 reads CASSPAGESTDTQYF. The CDR3 coding sequence is TGCGCCAGCAGCCCGGCGGGGGAGAGCACAGATACGCAGTATTTT.

This sequence joins TRBV5-1 and TRBJ2-1, with 7 bases fitting TRBD1. Unmatched junction bases numbered 2, after V lost 2 bases and J lost 0 bases. Per germline, CDR1 SGHRS and CDR2 YFSETQ. This CDR3 comprises 15 residues. Written as DNA, the CDR3 is TGCGCCAGCAGCTTTACAGGGGACTCCTACAATGAGCAGTTCTTC. It is translated as CASSFTGDSYNEQFF.

This sequence joins TRBV6-2 or TRBV6-3 and TRBJ2-7; the match to TRBD1 covers 8 bases. V dropped 7 bases and J dropped 2; count of bases not matched to a gene: 10. The CDR3 length is 15 residues. CDR1 is MNHEY, CDR2 SVGEGT, per germline. CDR3 DNA: TGTGCCAGCACCCCCTCAGGGGGCCCACCCTACGAGCAGTACTTC. As protein: CASTPSGGPPYEQYF.

The V gene is TRBV12-3 or TRBV12-4, the J gene TRBJ2-5, with 7 bases matching TRBD1. The CDR3 is 13 residues long. V dropped 5 bases and J dropped 7; count of bases not matched to a gene: 7. The DNA for the CDR3 is TGTGCCAGCAGTACAGGGACAGTAGGGACCCAGTACTTC. It is translated as CASSTGTVGTQYF.

This rearrangement joins TRBV28 to TRBJ1-4; D gene uncertain. Germline lookup yields CDR1 MDHEN and CDR2 SYDVKM. The V end lost 2 bases, the J end lost 8 bases, and 6 bases lay between the germline ends. This CDR3 contains 12 residues. CDR3 in DNA: TGTGCCAGCAGTTTACTAAAGGAAAAACTGTTTTTT. This gives the protein CASSLLKEKLFF. The complete variable domain, with remaining parts taken from reference TRBV28 and TRBJ1-4, reads DVKVTQSSRYLVKRTGEKVFLECVQDMDHENMFWYRQDPGLGLRLIYFSYDVKMKEKGDIPEGYSVSREKKERFSLILESASTNQTSMYLCASSLLKEKLFFGSGTQLSVL.

The J gene is TRBJ2-1, the V gene TRBV6-5; D gene ambiguous. Trimming cost V 5 bases and J 4 bases, with 15 bases left between them. CDR1 is MNHEY and CDR2 is SVGAGI in the germline V gene. The CDR3 contains 15 residues. The CDR3 region is CASSRLDGGYNEQFF. The CDR3 bases are TGTGCCAGCAGTAGGTTAGACGGCGGTTACAATGAGCAGTTCTTC.

Written as DNA, the CDR3 is TGTGCCAGCGGAGACAGGGGCGGCTATGGCTACACCTTC. Its protein is CASGDRGGYGYTF. The chain is built from TRBV7-2 and TRBJ1-2, with 8 nucleotides matching TRBD1. J lost 4 bases, V lost 8 bases, and 6 bases had no gene match. This CDR3 contains 13 residues. Germline V gene lookup returns CDR1 SGHTA and CDR2 FQGNSA.

This chain links TRBV28 with TRBJ1-4; D not resolved. This CDR3 has 13 residues. V was trimmed by 5 bases and J by 8 bases, leaving 12 bases between them. Germline lookup yields CDR1 MDHEN and CDR2 SYDVKM. CDR3 sequence reads: CASSPDTTEKLFF. CDR3 nucleotides: TGTGCCAGCAGTCCCGACACAACAGAAAAACTGTTTTTT.

DNA of the CDR3: TGTGCCAGCAGCGTAACGGACAGGCCTCAGCCCCAGCATTTT. Residues: CASSVTDRPQPQHF. The rearrangement links TRBV9 to TRBJ1-5; 7 bases agree with TRBD1. The length of the CDR3 is 14 residues. The junction had 4 bases not matched to a gene; V was cut back by 1 base and J by 6 bases. The V gene's germline CDR1 is SGDLS and CDR2 YYNGEE.

This clone was detected once. The gene calls are TRBV2 and TRBJ2-2, with TRBD1 matching 10 bases. The germline V gene encodes CDR1 SNHLY and CDR2 FYNNEI. The CDR3 is 14 residues long. V trimming: 4 bases; J trimming: 8 bases; junction bases outside the gene matches: 4. CDR3 DNA: TGTGCCAGCAGTGGGACAGGGGGTAAAGGGGAGCTGTTTTTT. Protein: CASSGTGGKGELFF.

The CDR3 coding sequence is TGCGCCAGCAGCCAAGAAGCCCCTCCGGGACTAGCGGACAATGAGCAGTTCTTC. Its translation: CASSQEAPPGLADNEQFF. The V gene is TRBV4-3, the J gene TRBJ2-1, with 11 positions matching TRBD2. Germline V gives CDR1 LGHNA, CDR2 YSLEER. With 0 bases clipped from V and 5 bases from J, the junction kept 9 bases outside the gene matches. CDR3 length: 18 amino acids.

V usage is TRBV6-6 and J usage is TRBJ1-2, with TRBD1 matching 7 bases. The CDR3 spans 13 residues. Unmatched junction bases numbered 12, after V lost 11 bases and J lost 6 bases. The germline gives CDR1 MNHNY, CDR2 SVGAGI (reference sequence). The CDR3 loop reads CAGRDSTFHGYTF. As DNA, the CDR3 is TGTGCCGGAAGGGACAGCACCTTTCATGGCTACACCTTC.

V gene TRBV7-2 combines with J gene TRBJ2-1; D uncertain. Germline values: CDR1 SGHTA, CDR2 FQGNSA. The CDR3 extends over 15 amino acids. Between the trimmed V and J ends, which lost 6 bases and 0 bases, there was a span of 12 bases. The CDR3 is CASSSTPSSYNEQFF. Here the CDR3 DNA reads TGTGCCAGCAGTAGCACGCCGAGCTCCTACAATGAGCAGTTCTTC. The full variable domain, rest sourced from reference TRBV7-2 and TRBJ2-1, is GAGVSQSPSNKVTEKGKDVELRCDPISGHTALYWYRQSLGQGLEFLIYFQGNSAPDKSGLPSDRFSAERTGGSVSTLTIQRTQQEDSAVYLCASSSTPSSYNEQFFGPGTRLTVL.